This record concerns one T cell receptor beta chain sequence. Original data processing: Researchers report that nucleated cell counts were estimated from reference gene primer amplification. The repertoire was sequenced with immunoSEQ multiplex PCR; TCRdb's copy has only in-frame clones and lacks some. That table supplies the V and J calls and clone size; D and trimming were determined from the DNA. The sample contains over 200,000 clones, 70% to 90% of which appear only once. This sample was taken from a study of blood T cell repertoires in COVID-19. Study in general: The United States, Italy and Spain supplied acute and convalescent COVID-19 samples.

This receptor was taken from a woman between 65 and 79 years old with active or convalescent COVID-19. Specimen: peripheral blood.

The CDR3 bases are TGTGCCATCAGTGAGGCTACGCAGGGGGGCGAAAAACTGTTTTTT. Residues: CAISEATQGGEKLFF. The rearrangement joins TRBV10-3 to TRBJ1-4, with 7 bases lining up with TRBD1. Germline trimming cut 2 bases from V and 8 bases from J; bases unmatched to any gene: 8. This CDR3 comprises 15 residues. CDR1 ENHRY and CDR2 SYGVKD come from the germline V gene.